The rows below give T cell receptor beta chains drawn from one sample of a study of cytomegalovirus exposure and HLA in healthy donors. Some clones are missing from TCRdb's copy, which holds only in-frame ones; the method was immunoSEQ multiplex PCR. The data hold around 140,000 clones, with around 80% observed a single time. The sequenced sample consisted of PBMCs. These receptors all come from a woman between 18 and 29 years old in good health and CMV-seronegative. Both conserved end residues are part of each CDR3.

v_call	j_call	cdr3_aa
TRBV5-4	TRBJ2-1	CASSDSGNEQFF
TRBV19	TRBJ2-7	CASSRAGPYEQYF
TRBV6-1	TRBJ2-1	CASIAGGYNEQFF
TRBV19	TRBJ2-2	CASSTTPLRGTGELFF
TRBV28	TRBJ2-1	CASSYREKGEQFF
TRBV29-1	TRBJ2-1	CSVERRIKEQFF
TRBV5-1	TRBJ2-1	CASSLLRTDDEQFF
TRBV16	TRBJ2-7	CASSHGEESSYEQYF
TRBV29-1	TRBJ2-1	CSVVLEGVRHNEQFF
TRBV29-1	TRBJ2-1	CSVRTSGSGEQFF
TRBV21-1	TRBJ2-1	CANGLAEINEQFF
TRBV2	TRBJ2-7	CASSVTGDSSYEQYF
TRBV7-2	TRBJ2-3	CASKAVLSTDTQYF
TRBV19	TRBJ1-2	CASSVRQGANYGYTF
TRBV30	TRBJ2-4	CAWRGRRGAKNIQYF
TRBV28	TRBJ1-5	CASSFLGQGSSNQPQHF
TRBV9	TRBJ1-1	CASSAQGGVLPRAFF
TRBV11-2	TRBJ1-5	CASSLDRGQPQHF
TRBV4-2	TRBJ2-1	CASGHGDRVGNEQFF
TRBV29-1	TRBJ2-7	CSVGTGGYEQYF
TRBV18	TRBJ2-3	CASSPLFRGGTDTQYF
TRBV18	TRBJ2-1	CASSPSRGGPSYNEQFF